The clone carrying this T cell receptor beta chain was detected ten times or more. Study processing details: From reference gene primer amplification, estimates of nucleated cell counts were derived. Repertoires were generated with immunoSEQ multiplex PCR, while TCRdb's copy carries only in-frame clones and drops some. V and J calls and clone size are copied from that table; D and trimming were computed from the DNA. Of 95,000 to 150,000 clones detected, approximately 80% appear once; the ten largest clones hold about 12%. The sample is drawn from a study of blood T cell repertoires in COVID-19. The wider study: From the United States, Italy and Spain came samples of acute and convalescent COVID-19. PBMCs, B-cell-depleted T cells, or T cells were the source of the cDNA or gDNA that made up the material.

Germline V gene sequence: CDR1 KGHDR, CDR2 SFDVKD. The length of the CDR3 is 18 residues. Trimming took off 4 bases at V and 6 bases at J, with 24 bases between the two ends. Sequencing used peripheral blood. The chain joins TRBV24-1 to TRBJ2-1; TRBD1 is a possible D gene (6 bases). The origin of this receptor is a man aged 55 to 70 with acute or convalescent COVID-19. CDR3 coding DNA: TGTGCCACCAGTGACCCCCTGGGGGCCTCAGGGGACACCAATGAGCAGTTCTTC. Translated, it gives CATSDPLGASGDTNEQFF.